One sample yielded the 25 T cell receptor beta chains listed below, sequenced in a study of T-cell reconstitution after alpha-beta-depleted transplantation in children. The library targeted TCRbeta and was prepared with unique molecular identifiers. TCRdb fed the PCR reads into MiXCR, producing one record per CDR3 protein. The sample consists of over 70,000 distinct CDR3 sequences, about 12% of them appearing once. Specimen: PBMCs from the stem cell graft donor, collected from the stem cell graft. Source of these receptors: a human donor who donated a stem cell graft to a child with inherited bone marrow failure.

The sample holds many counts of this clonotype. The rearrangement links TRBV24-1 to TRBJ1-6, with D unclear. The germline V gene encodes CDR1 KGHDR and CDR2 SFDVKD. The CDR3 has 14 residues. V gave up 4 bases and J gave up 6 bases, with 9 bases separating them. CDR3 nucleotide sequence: TGTGCCACCAGTGACCTCGCACTTAATTCACCCCTCCACTTT. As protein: CATSDLALNSPLHF.

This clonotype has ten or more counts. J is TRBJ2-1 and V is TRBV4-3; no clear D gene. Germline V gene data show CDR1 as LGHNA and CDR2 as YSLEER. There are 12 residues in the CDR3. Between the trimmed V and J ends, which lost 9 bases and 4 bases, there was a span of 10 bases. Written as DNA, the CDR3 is TGCGCCAGTCTGTCCGTATACAATGAGCAGTTCTTC. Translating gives CASLSVYNEQFF.

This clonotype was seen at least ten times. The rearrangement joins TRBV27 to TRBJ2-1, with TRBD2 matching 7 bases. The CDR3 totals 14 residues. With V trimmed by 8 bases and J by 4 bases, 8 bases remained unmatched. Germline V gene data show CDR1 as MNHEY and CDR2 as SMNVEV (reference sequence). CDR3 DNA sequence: TGTGCCAGCTCACCGGGACTACAATACAATGAGCAGTTCTTC. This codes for CASSPGLQYNEQFF.

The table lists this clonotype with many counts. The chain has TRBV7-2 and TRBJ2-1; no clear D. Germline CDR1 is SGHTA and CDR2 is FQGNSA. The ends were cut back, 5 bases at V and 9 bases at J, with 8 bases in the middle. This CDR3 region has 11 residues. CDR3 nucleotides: TGTGCCAGCAGCCCCCTCACTGAGCAGTTCTTC. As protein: CASSPLTEQFF.

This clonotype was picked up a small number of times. The CDR3: CASSQDWSGRVAGELFF. In DNA form, the CDR3 reads TGCGCCAGCAGCCAAGATTGGTCGGGGAGGGTTGCCGGGGAGCTGTTTTTT. The chain has TRBV4-3 and TRBJ2-2, with TRBD2 matching 7 bases. V shed 0 bases and J 6 bases; nucleotides not matched to a gene: 10. Germline V gives CDR1 LGHNA, CDR2 YSLEER. The CDR3 sequence is 17 residues long.

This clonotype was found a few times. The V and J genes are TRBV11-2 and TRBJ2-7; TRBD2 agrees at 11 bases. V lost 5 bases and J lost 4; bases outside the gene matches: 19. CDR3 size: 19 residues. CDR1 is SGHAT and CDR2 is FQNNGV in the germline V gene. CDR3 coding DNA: TGTGCCAGCAGCCCCCGTCGTGAGGTAGCGGGGGGGCCTCTATACGAGCAGTACTTC. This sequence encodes CASSPRREVAGGPLYEQYF.

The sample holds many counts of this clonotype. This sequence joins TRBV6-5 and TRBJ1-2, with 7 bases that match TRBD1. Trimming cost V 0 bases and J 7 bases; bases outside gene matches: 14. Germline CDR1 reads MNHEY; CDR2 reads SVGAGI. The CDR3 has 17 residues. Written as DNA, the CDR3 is TGTGCCAGCAGTTACTCCACCGCTGACAGGGCCGAGGGTGGCTACACCTTC. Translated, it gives CASSYSTADRAEGGYTF.

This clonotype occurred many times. The CDR3, as DNA: TGTGCCAGCAGTCCTATTACCGGGGAGCTGTTTTTT. Protein: CASSPITGELFF. The rearrangement links TRBV28 to TRBJ2-2; D call uncertain. The V gene's germline CDR1 is MDHEN and CDR2 SYDVKM. This CDR3 contains 12 residues. Trimming left V 5 bases short and J 5 bases short, with 6 bases between.

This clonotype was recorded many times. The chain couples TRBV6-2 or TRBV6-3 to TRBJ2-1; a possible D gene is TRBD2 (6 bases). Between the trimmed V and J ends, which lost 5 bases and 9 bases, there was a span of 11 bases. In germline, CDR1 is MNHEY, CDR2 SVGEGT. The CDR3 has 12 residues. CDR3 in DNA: TGTGCCAGCAGTCAACAGCGGGTTGAGCAGTTCTTC. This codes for CASSQQRVEQFF.

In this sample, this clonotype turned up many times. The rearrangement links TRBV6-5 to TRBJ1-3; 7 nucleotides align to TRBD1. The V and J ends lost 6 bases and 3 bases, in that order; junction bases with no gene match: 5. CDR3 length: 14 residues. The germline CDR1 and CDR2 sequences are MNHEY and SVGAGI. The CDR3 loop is CASRQDRVGNTIYF. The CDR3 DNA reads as TGTGCCAGCAGACAAGACAGGGTTGGAAACACCATATATTTT.

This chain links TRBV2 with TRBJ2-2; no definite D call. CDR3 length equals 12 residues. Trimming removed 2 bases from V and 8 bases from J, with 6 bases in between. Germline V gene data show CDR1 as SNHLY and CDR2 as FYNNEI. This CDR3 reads CASSETTGELFF. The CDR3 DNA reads TGTGCCAGCAGTGAAACAACGGGGGAGCTGTTTTTT.

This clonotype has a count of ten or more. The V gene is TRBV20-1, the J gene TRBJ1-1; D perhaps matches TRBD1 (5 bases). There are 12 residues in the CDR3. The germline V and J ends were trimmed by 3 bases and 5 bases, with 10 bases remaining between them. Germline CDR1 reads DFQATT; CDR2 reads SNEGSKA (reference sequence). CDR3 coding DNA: TGCAGTGCTAGTCAGGGAAGGACTGAAGCTTTCTTT. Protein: CSASQGRTEAFF.

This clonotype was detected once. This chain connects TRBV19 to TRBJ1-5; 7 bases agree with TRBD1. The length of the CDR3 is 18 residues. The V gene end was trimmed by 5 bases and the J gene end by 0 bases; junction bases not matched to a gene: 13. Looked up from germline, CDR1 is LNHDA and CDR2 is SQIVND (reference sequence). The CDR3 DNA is TGTGCCAGTAGTCAACCCCCAGGGGGACTCAATAGCAATCAGCCCCAGCATTTT. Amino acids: CASSQPPGGLNSNQPQHF.

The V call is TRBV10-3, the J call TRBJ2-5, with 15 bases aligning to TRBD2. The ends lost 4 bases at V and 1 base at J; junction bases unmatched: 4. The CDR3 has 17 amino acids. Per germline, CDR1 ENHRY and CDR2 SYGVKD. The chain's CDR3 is CAISVGLAGGPQETQYF. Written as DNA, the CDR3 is TGTGCCATCAGTGTGGGACTAGCGGGGGGCCCCCAAGAGACCCAGTACTTC.

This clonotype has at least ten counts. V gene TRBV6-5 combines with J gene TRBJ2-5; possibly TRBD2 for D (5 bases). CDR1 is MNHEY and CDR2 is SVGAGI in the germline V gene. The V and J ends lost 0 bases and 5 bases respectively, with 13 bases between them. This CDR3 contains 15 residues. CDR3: CASSYSVGVRETQYF. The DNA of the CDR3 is TGTGCCAGCAGTTACTCGGTCGGGGTTCGGGAGACCCAGTACTTC.

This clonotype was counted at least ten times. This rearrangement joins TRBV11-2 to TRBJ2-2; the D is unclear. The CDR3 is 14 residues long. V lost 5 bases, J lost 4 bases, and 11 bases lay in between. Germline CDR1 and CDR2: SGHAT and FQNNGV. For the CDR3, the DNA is TGTGCCAGCAGCCGTCCACTTGGCACCGGGGAGCTGTTTTTT. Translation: CASSRPLGTGELFF.

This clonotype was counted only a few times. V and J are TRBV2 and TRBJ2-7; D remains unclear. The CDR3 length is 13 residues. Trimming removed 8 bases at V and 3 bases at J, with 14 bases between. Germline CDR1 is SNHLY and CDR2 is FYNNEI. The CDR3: CASHLTESYEQYF. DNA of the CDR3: TGTGCCAGCCACCTGACGGAGAGCTACGAGCAGTACTTC.

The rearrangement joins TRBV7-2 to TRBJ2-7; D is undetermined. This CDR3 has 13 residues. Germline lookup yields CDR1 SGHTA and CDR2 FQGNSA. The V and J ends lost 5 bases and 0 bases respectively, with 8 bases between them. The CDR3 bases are TGTGCCAGCAGCCGGACCGACTCCTACGAGCAGTACTTC. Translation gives CASSRTDSYEQYF. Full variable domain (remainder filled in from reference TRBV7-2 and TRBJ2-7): GAGVSQSPSNKVTEKGKDVELRCDPISGHTALYWYRQSLGQGLEFLIYFQGNSAPDKSGLPSDRFSAERTGGSVSTLTIQRTQQEDSAVYLCASSRTDSYEQYFGPGTRLTVT.

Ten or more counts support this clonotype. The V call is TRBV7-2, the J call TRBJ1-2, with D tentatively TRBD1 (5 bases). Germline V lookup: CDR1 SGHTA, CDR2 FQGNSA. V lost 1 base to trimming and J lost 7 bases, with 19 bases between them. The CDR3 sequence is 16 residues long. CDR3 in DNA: TGTGCCAGCAGCTTAGAGGGGTGGCAGGCGACCGGTGGCTACACCTTC. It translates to CASSLEGWQATGGYTF.

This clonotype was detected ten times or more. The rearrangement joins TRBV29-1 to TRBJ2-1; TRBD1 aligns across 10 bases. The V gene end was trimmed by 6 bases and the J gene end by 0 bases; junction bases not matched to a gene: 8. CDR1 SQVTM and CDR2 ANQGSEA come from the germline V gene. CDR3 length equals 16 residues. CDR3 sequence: CSVYGTGADSYNEQFF. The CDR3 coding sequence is TGCAGCGTCTACGGGACAGGGGCGGACTCCTACAATGAGCAGTTCTTC.

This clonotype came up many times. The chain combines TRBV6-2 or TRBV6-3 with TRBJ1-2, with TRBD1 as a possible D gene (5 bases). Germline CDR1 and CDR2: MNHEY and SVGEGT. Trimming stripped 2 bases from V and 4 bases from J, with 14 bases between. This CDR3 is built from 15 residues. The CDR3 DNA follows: TGTGCCAGCAGTTACGGGGCGGTCGGACTCTATGGCTACACCTTC. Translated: CASSYGAVGLYGYTF.

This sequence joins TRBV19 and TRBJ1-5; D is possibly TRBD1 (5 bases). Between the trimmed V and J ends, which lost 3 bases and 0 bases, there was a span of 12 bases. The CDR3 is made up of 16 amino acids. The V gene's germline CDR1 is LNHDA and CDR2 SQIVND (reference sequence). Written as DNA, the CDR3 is TGTGCCAGTAGTATCCTGACAGCGTATAGCAATCAGCCCCAGCATTTT. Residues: CASSILTAYSNQPQHF.

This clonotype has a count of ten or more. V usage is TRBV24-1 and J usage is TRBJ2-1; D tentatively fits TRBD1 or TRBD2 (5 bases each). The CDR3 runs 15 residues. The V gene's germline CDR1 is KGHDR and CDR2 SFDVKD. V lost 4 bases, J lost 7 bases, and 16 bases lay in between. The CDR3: CATSDSGTARNEQFF. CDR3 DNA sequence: TGTGCCACCAGTGACTCCGGGACGGCGAGGAATGAGCAGTTCTTC.

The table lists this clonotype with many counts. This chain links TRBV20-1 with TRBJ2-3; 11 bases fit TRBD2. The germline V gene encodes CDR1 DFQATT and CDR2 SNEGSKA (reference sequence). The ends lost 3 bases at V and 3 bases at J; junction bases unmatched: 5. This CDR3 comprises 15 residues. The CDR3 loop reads CSASIAGGPTDTQYF. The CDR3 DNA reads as TGCAGTGCTAGCATAGCGGGGGGGCCAACAGATACGCAGTATTTT.

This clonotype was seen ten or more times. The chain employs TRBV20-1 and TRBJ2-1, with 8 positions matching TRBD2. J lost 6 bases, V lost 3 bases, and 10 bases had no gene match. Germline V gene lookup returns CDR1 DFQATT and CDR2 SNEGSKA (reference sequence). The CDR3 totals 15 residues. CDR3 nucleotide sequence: TGCAGTGCTAGGGGGCCGGGACTAGATTCCAATGAGCAGTTCTTC. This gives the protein CSARGPGLDSNEQFF.